Below, 29 T cell receptor beta chains from the same sample are listed, as sequenced in a study of PD-1 blockade in classical Hodgkin lymphoma. TCRdb's table, derived via immunoSEQ multiplex PCR, lists solely in-frame clones and lacks some. This table holds about 40,000 clones, roughly 78% found once. Each patient's relapse followed autologous stem cell transplantation, and brentuximab vedotin exposure varied. The sample here was peripheral blood mononuclear cells (PBMCs), taken at baseline. These receptors originate from a human donor with classical Hodgkin lymphoma.

The gene calls are TRBV4-1 and TRBJ2-3; the match to TRBD1 covers 8 bases. Germline CDR1 reads MGHRA; CDR2 reads YSYEKL. With 4 bases clipped from V and 5 bases from J, the junction kept 8 bases outside the gene matches. This CDR3 comprises 15 residues. The CDR3 region is CASSPWPRGQDTQYF. The CDR3 DNA sequence: TGCGCCAGCAGCCCCTGGCCCAGGGGGCAAGATACGCAGTATTTT.

This clone was seen just once. The chain is built from TRBV5-4 and TRBJ1-4; D is unresolved. V shed 1 base and J shed 7 bases, with 11 bases lying between them. The CDR3 contains 14 residues. Germline CDR1 and CDR2: SGHNT and YYREEE (reference sequence). The chain's CDR3 is CASSLRQSGEKLFF. CDR3 nucleotides: TGTGCCAGCAGCTTGCGACAAAGTGGTGAAAAACTGTTTTTT.

This clone has only one observation. This rearrangement joins TRBV7-9 to TRBJ2-7; the D gene is possibly TRBD1 (6 bases). The CDR3 contains 14 residues. Germline-derived CDR1 and CDR2 are SEHNR and FQNEAQ (reference sequence). Trimming shortened V by 5 bases and J by 5 bases, and 16 bases separated the two germline ends. The CDR3 sequence: CASSPGQTYHEQYF. The DNA of the CDR3 is TGTGCCAGCAGCCCCGGACAGACGTACCACGAGCAGTACTTC.

V is TRBV29-1 and J is TRBJ2-7; D is perhaps TRBD1 (5 bases). The V end was cut by 4 bases, the J end by 6 bases, with 19 bases between. The CDR3 is 14 amino acids. CDR1 and CDR2 from the germline V gene are SQVTM and ANQGSEA. The CDR3 spells CSVGGKNPLPEQYF. CDR3 DNA: TGCAGCGTTGGGGGCAAAAACCCTCTTCCCGAGCAGTACTTC.

This clone occurred once. The chain uses TRBV7-2 and TRBJ2-5, with TRBD1 matching over 7 bases. The CDR3 contains 16 residues. CDR1 is SGHTA, CDR2 FQGNSA, per germline. V trimming: 1 base; J trimming: 2 bases; junction bases outside the gene matches: 7. The CDR3 loop is CASSLVATGIQETQYF. CDR3 sequence (DNA): TGTGCCAGCAGCTTAGTCGCGACAGGGATTCAAGAGACCCAGTACTTC.

The chain combines TRBV29-1 with TRBJ1-2; 10 bases map to TRBD1. Per germline, CDR1 SQVTM and CDR2 ANQGSEA. The V gene end was trimmed by 4 bases and the J gene end by 7 bases; junction bases not matched to a gene: 12. CDR3 length: 15 amino acids. In nucleotides, the CDR3 is TGCAGCGTTGGAGCCGGGACAGGGGAATTCGTTGGCTACACCTTC. This translates into CSVGAGTGEFVGYTF.

The rearrangement links TRBV10-3 to TRBJ2-7, with 7 bases identical to TRBD1. CDR3 length: 12 residues. Germline CDR1 is ENHRY and CDR2 is SYGVKD. V lost 7 bases and J lost 5; bases outside the gene matches: 5. The CDR3 sequence is CAINTQGDEQYF. In DNA, the CDR3 is TGTGCCATCAATACTCAGGGGGACGAGCAGTACTTC.

This chain joins TRBV5-4 and TRBJ2-3, with TRBD1 matching 8 bases. Trimming took 0 bases from V and 2 from J; bases not matched to a gene: 2. CDR3 size: 15 residues. Per the germline V gene, CDR1 is SGHNT and CDR2 is YYREEE (reference sequence). The CDR3 DNA follows: TGTGCCAGCAGCTTGGGGACAGGGTTCACAGATACGCAGTATTTT. This translates into CASSLGTGFTDTQYF.

This chain joins TRBV29-1 and TRBJ2-7, with D possibly TRBD2 on 6 matching bases. V was clipped by 4 bases and J by 1 base, with 14 bases between them. The germline V gene encodes CDR1 SQVTM and CDR2 ANQGSEA. The CDR3 extends over 14 amino acids. CDR3 sequence reads: CSVAGERGSYEQYF. The CDR3 region has the DNA TGCAGCGTTGCGGGGGAGAGAGGGTCCTACGAGCAGTACTTC.

The genes are TRBV6-1 and TRBJ1-1; TRBD1 is a possible D gene (5 bases). Trimming stripped 7 bases from V and 0 bases from J, with 9 bases between. This CDR3 is built from 13 residues. The germline CDR1 and CDR2 sequences are MNHNS and SASEGT. CDR3 protein: CASKRGMNTEAFF. In DNA form, the CDR3 reads TGTGCCAGCAAAAGGGGCATGAACACTGAAGCTTTCTTT.

A note on this clone: The sample has other DNA sequences that encode this CDR3 too. The gene calls are TRBV9 and TRBJ2-7, with TRBD1 identical over 7 bases. Germline trimming cut 0 bases from V and 2 bases from J; bases unmatched to any gene: 2. Germline values: CDR1 SGDLS, CDR2 YYNGEE. The CDR3 extends over 14 amino acids. The CDR3 is CASSVGQGAYEQYF. The CDR3, as DNA: TGTGCCAGCAGCGTAGGTCAGGGGGCCTACGAGCAGTACTTC.

The chain carries TRBV27 and TRBJ2-1; D is possibly TRBD1 or TRBD2 (5 bases each). Germline V gene lookup returns CDR1 MNHEY and CDR2 SMNVEV (reference sequence). The CDR3 runs 13 residues. V lost 2 bases, J lost 5 bases, and 7 bases lay in between. The CDR3 loop is CASSLGTNNEQFF. As DNA, the CDR3 is TGTGCCAGCAGTTTAGGGACCAACAATGAGCAGTTCTTC.

This clone turned up a few times. The chain carries TRBV5-1 and TRBJ1-1; D is unclear. Germline CDR1 is SGHRS and CDR2 is YFSETQ. The V end was cut by 0 bases, the J end by 2 bases, with 8 bases between. The CDR3 has 14 residues. The CDR3 sequence: CASSLETPNTEAFF. Here the CDR3 DNA reads TGCGCCAGCAGCTTGGAAACACCCAACACTGAAGCTTTCTTT.

V and J are TRBV11-2 and TRBJ1-4; D gene ambiguous. This CDR3 has 16 residues. CDR1 and CDR2 from the germline V gene are SGHAT and FQNNGV. V lost 5 bases and J lost 6, with 19 bases in between. The CDR3 region is CASSPGSARVDEKLFF. In DNA, the CDR3 is TGTGCCAGCAGCCCTGGGTCGGCGAGGGTAGATGAAAAACTGTTTTTT. Based on the CDR3 plus reference TRBV11-2 and TRBJ1-4, the full variable domain is EAGVAQSPRYKIIEKRQSVAFWCNPISGHATLYWYQQILGQGPKLLIQFQNNGVVDDSQLPKDRFSAERLKGVDSTLKIQPAKLEDSAVYLCASSPGSARVDEKLFFGSGTQLSVL.

The rearrangement uses TRBV7-2 and TRBJ2-2, with 10 positions matching TRBD2. Germline V CDR1 and CDR2: SGHTA, FQGNSA. This CDR3 spans 16 amino acids. Unmatched junction bases numbered 7, after V lost 6 bases and J lost 3 bases. Here the CDR3 DNA reads TGTGCCAGCAGATCCCGACTAGCGGGTCACACCGGGGAGCTGTTTTTT. Its translation: CASRSRLAGHTGELFF.

The chain employs TRBV29-1 and TRBJ2-5, with 8 bases that match TRBD1. The V gene's germline CDR1 is SQVTM and CDR2 ANQGSEA. The CDR3 is 16 residues long. V dropped 7 bases and J dropped 3; count of bases not matched to a gene: 16. CDR3 region: CSGHVDRDPVKETQYF. CDR3 sequence (DNA): TGCAGCGGCCATGTGGACAGGGACCCCGTTAAAGAGACCCAGTACTTC. Complete variable domain (other parts from reference TRBV29-1 and TRBJ2-5): SAVISQKPSRDICQRGTSLTIQCQVDSQVTMMFWYRQQPGQSLTLIATANQGSEATYESGFVIDKFPISRPNLTFSTLTVSNMSPEDSSIYLCSGHVDRDPVKETQYFGPGTRLLVL.

The V gene is TRBV30, the J gene TRBJ1-6, with D perhaps TRBD1 (5 bases). The CDR3 is made up of 16 amino acids. Trimming stripped 2 bases from V and 7 bases from J, with 18 bases between. Germline V gene data show CDR1 as GTSNPN and CDR2 as SVGIG (reference sequence). DNA for the CDR3: TGTGCCTGGAGTCGCGGGAGGGTCCGGGGGAATTCACCCCTCCACTTT. Protein: CAWSRGRVRGNSPLHF.

The chain recombines TRBV2 with TRBJ2-1; D is ambiguous. Trimming took 3 bases from V and 3 from J, leaving 9 bases between them. The CDR3 spans 14 residues. Germline loops: CDR1 SNHLY, CDR2 FYNNEI. CDR3 amino acids: CASSDANYYNEQFF. CDR3 coding DNA: TGTGCCAGCAGTGACGCAAATTACTACAATGAGCAGTTCTTC.

The J gene is TRBJ2-1, the V gene TRBV4-3; weak D call: TRBD2 (5 bases). V lost 0 bases, J lost 11 bases, and 14 bases lay in between. From germline, CDR1 is LGHNA and CDR2 YSLEER. The CDR3 extends over 14 amino acids. CDR3 amino acids: CASSQDRAGPKQFF. The CDR3 DNA is TGCGCCAGCAGCCAAGATAGGGCGGGCCCCAAGCAGTTCTTC.

The chain couples TRBV7-2 to TRBJ2-7, with D unresolved. The germline V gene has CDR1 SGHTA and CDR2 FQGNSA. The CDR3 is made up of 14 amino acids. V dropped 5 bases and J dropped 1 base, with 12 bases sitting between them. CDR3 sequence: CASSPETASYEQYF. The CDR3 nucleotides are TGTGCCAGCAGCCCGGAGACCGCGTCCTACGAGCAGTACTTC.

This chain connects TRBV27 to TRBJ1-2; 7 bases align to TRBD1. Trimming at V came to 3 bases and at J to 0 bases, leaving 1 base not matched to a gene. Germline values: CDR1 MNHEY, CDR2 SMNVEV (reference sequence). This CDR3 is built from 14 residues. The CDR3 nucleotides are TGTGCCAGCAGTTTGACAGGGACTAACTATGGCTACACCTTC. This translates into CASSLTGTNYGYTF.

This clone was picked up one time. The rearrangement joins TRBV5-6 to TRBJ1-4; the D is unclear. This CDR3 has 15 amino acids. The germline gives CDR1 SGHDT, CDR2 YYEEEE. Trimming left V 3 bases short and J 0 bases short, with 9 bases between. CDR3 region: CASSWRYATNEKLFF. CDR3 DNA: TGTGCCAGCAGCTGGAGATATGCAACTAATGAAAAACTGTTTTTT.

This chain joins TRBV10-2 and TRBJ2-5; D not resolved. The CDR3 runs 15 residues. Trimming left V 4 bases short and J 5 bases short, with 17 bases between. CDR1 and CDR2 (germline): WSHSY, SAAADI. The DNA of the CDR3 is TGCGCCAGCAGTGTAGGGTCTCCTTTTCGGGAGACCCAGTACTTC. Its translation: CASSVGSPFRETQYF.

The chain couples TRBV11-3 to TRBJ2-2; D remains ambiguous. Trimming cost V 1 base and J 3 bases, with 6 bases left between them. Germline assignment: CDR1 SGHNT and CDR2 YENEEA. This CDR3 has 14 amino acids. The CDR3 loop is CASSLAMDTGELFF. CDR3 bases: TGTGCCAGCAGCTTAGCGATGGACACCGGGGAGCTGTTTTTT.

This sequence joins TRBV7-2 and TRBJ2-7; tentatively, D is TRBD2 (5 bases). The V and J ends lost 5 bases and 2 bases respectively, with 13 bases between them. Germline V CDR1 and CDR2: SGHTA, FQGNSA. This CDR3 has 14 amino acids. The CDR3: CASSIGEGTYEQYF. As DNA, the CDR3 is TGTGCCAGCAGCATCGGAGAGGGAACCTACGAGCAGTACTTC.

The rearrangement links TRBV6-5 to TRBJ2-5, with a possible D match to TRBD2 (6 bases). The V gene's germline CDR1 is MNHEY and CDR2 SVGAGI. The CDR3 spans 15 residues. Between the trimmed V and J ends, which lost 0 bases and 4 bases, there was a span of 12 bases. The CDR3 is CASSYSWRVGETQYF. The DNA of the CDR3 is TGTGCCAGCAGTTACTCCTGGAGGGTTGGAGAGACCCAGTACTTC.

The rearrangement uses TRBV7-7 and TRBJ2-5; TRBD2 aligns across 7 bases. CDR3 length: 15 amino acids. V lost 0 bases and J lost 1; bases outside the gene matches: 2. The germline V gene encodes CDR1 SSHAT and CDR2 FNYEAQ (reference sequence). The DNA of the CDR3 is TGTGCCAGCAGCTTAGCGGGGGGGATCCAAGAGACCCAGTACTTC. Translating it yields CASSLAGGIQETQYF.

In this sample, this clone turned up once. The V call is TRBV27, the J call TRBJ2-2; weak D call: TRBD1 (6 bases). Trimming took 3 bases from V and 3 from J, leaving 17 bases between them. CDR3 length: 17 residues. The germline gives CDR1 MNHEY, CDR2 SMNVEV (reference sequence). This chain's CDR3 is CASSFPSGARDTGELFF. CDR3 nucleotide sequence: TGTGCCAGCAGTTTTCCCTCAGGGGCCAGGGACACCGGGGAGCTGTTTTTT.

This clone was counted only a few times. The chain links TRBV18 to TRBJ1-3, with D unresolved. Trimming stripped 5 bases from V and 0 bases from J, with 11 bases between. From germline, CDR1 is KGHSH and CDR2 LQKENI. The CDR3 has 15 amino acids. DNA for the CDR3: TGTGCCAGCTCAGCCCAACGGGGCTCTGGAAACACCATATATTTT. Protein product: CASSAQRGSGNTIYF.